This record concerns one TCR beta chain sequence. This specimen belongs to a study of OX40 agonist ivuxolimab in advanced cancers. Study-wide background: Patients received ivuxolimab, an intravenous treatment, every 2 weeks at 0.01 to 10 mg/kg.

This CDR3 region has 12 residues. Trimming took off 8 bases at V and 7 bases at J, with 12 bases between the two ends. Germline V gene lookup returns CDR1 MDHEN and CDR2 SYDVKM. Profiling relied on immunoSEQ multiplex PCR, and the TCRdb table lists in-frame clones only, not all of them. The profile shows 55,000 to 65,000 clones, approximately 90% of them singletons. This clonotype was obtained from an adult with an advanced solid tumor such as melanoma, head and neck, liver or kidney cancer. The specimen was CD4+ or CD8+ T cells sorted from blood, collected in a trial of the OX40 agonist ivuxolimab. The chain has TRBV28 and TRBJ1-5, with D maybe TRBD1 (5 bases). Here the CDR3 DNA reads TGTGCCAGCCGCGACAGATCCCAGCCCCAGCATTTT. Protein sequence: CASRDRSQPQHF.